The 28 T cell receptor beta chains listed next were all sequenced from one sample in a study of sequential checkpoint blockade in melanoma. Generated by immunoSEQ multiplex PCR, the TCRdb table keeps only in-frame clones and is missing some. The sample contains 5,300 or so clones, approximately 80% of which appear only once. Treatment indicated: randomized to nivolumab then ipilimumab (arm A) or the reverse (arm B). The input for sequencing was CD8+ T cells sorted from blood (inferred from file names), taken from a patient given nivolumab and ipilimumab in sequence. The receptor source for this set is a human donor with melanoma.

This chain uses TRBV5-6 with TRBJ2-4, with D unresolved. The CDR3 has 15 residues. Germline CDR1 is SGHDT and CDR2 is YYEEEE. V was trimmed by 0 bases and J by 0 bases, leaving 7 bases between them. The CDR3 loop is CASSLVGLAKNIQYF. CDR3 nucleotide sequence: TGTGCCAGCAGCTTGGTTGGCCTAGCCAAAAACATTCAGTACTTC.

The chain joins TRBV27 to TRBJ2-3; TRBD1 matches 8 bases. The junction had 4 bases not matched to a gene; V was cut back by 4 bases and J by 4 bases. CDR1 and CDR2 from the germline V gene are MNHEY and SMNVEV (reference sequence). The length of the CDR3 is 14 residues. In nucleotides, the CDR3 is TGTGCCAGCAGTTGGGCAGGGGGCGCAGATACGCAGTATTTT. The encoded protein is CASSWAGGADTQYF.

This chain links TRBV7-8 with TRBJ1-2; TRBD1 matches at 7 bases. In germline, CDR1 is SGHVS, CDR2 FQNEAQ. The CDR3 consists of 11 residues. J lost 10 bases, V lost 6 bases, and 5 bases had no gene match. The CDR3 DNA reads TGTGCCAGCAGGACAGGGTATTTCTACACCTTC. Protein: CASRTGYFYTF.

This chain uses TRBV4-3 with TRBJ1-4; 7 nucleotides align to TRBD1. From germline, CDR1 is LGHNA and CDR2 YSLEER. The CDR3 length is 15 residues. The V gene end was trimmed by 0 bases and the J gene end by 4 bases; junction bases not matched to a gene: 2. CDR3 amino acids: CASSQDRGVNEKLFF. The CDR3 DNA follows: TGCGCCAGCAGCCAAGACAGGGGGGTTAATGAAAAACTGTTTTTT.

The gene calls are TRBV4-3 and TRBJ1-5; 7 bases align to TRBD1. The CDR3 extends over 15 amino acids. The J segment lost 2 bases and the V segment lost 2 bases, leaving 3 bases of the junction unmatched. The germline gives CDR1 LGHNA, CDR2 YSLEER. The CDR3 DNA sequence: TGCGCCAGCAGCCAAAACACAGGGGGCAATCAGCCCCAGCATTTT. As protein: CASSQNTGGNQPQHF.

This clone was observed a handful of times. This sequence joins TRBV9 and TRBJ2-1, with 7 bases identical to TRBD2. Germline assignment: CDR1 SGDLS and CDR2 YYNGEE. This CDR3 is 15 amino acids long. Unmatched junction bases numbered 8, after V lost 4 bases and J lost 4 bases. The CDR3 loop is CASSPPPGGYNEQFF. CDR3 in DNA: TGTGCCAGCAGCCCCCCCCCGGGGGGTTACAATGAGCAGTTCTTC. Full variable domain (outside the CDR3, taken from reference TRBV9 and TRBJ2-1): DSGVTQTPKHLITATGQRVTLRCSPRSGDLSVYWYQQSLDQGLQFLIQYYNGEERAKGNILERFSAQQFPDLHSELNLSSLELGDSALYFCASSPPPGGYNEQFFGPGTRLTVL.

The rearrangement links TRBV7-2 to TRBJ1-6, with 8 bases identical to TRBD1. CDR3 size: 15 residues. Losses at the gene ends were 5 bases for V and 3 bases for J; bases not matched to a gene: 3. Germline assignment: CDR1 SGHTA and CDR2 FQGNSA. The CDR3 DNA reads as TGTGCCAGCAGCATGACAGGGGACTATAATTCACCCCTCCACTTT. It encodes CASSMTGDYNSPLHF.

The chain is built from TRBV4-2 and TRBJ2-7; no firm D call. Germline V lookup: CDR1 LGHNA, CDR2 YNFKEQ. Trimming left V 1 base short and J 5 bases short, with 3 bases between. This CDR3 region has 11 residues. CDR3 nucleotide sequence: TGTGCCAGCAGCCAAGGTAACGAGCAGTACTTC. Translation: CASSQGNEQYF.

V and J are TRBV19 and TRBJ2-4; D perhaps matches TRBD2 (5 bases). Per the germline V gene, CDR1 is LNHDA and CDR2 is SQIVND (reference sequence). The CDR3 covers 12 residues. Trimming pared 5 bases from V and 16 bases from J, leaving 18 bases between. CDR3 nucleotides: TGTGCCAGTAGTTTCAACTCCGGAGGCTTTTACTTC. Translated: CASSFNSGGFYF.

The chain is built from TRBV19 and TRBJ1-5; 9 bases agree with TRBD1. This CDR3 comprises 16 residues. The trim removed 4 bases at V and 1 base at J, leaving 5 bases unmatched. Germline CDR1 and CDR2: LNHDA and SQIVND (reference sequence). As DNA, the CDR3 is TGTGCCAGTAGTAAGGACAGGGGACTGAGCAATCAGCCCCAGCATTTT. Translated, it gives CASSKDRGLSNQPQHF.

The chain has TRBV18 and TRBJ1-2, with 7 bases lining up with TRBD1. The CDR3 runs to 13 residues. Trimming at V came to 1 base and at J to 10 bases, leaving 6 bases not matched to a gene. Per the germline V gene, CDR1 is KGHSH and CDR2 is LQKENI. Written as DNA, the CDR3 is TGTGCCAGCTCACCACTGTCGGGACAGTCCTACACCTTC. This gives the protein CASSPLSGQSYTF.

J is TRBJ1-1 and V is TRBV28; no clear D gene. CDR1 is MDHEN and CDR2 is SYDVKM in the germline V gene. There are 11 residues in the CDR3. Between the trimmed V and J ends, which lost 2 bases and 8 bases, there was a span of 6 bases. The CDR3 DNA follows: TGTGCCAGCAGTTTAGGAGTAGAAGCTTTCTTT. Its protein product is CASSLGVEAFF.

The J gene is TRBJ2-2, the V gene TRBV7-9; the D gene is possibly TRBD2 (5 bases). From germline, CDR1 is SEHNR and CDR2 FQNEAQ (reference sequence). This CDR3 contains 15 residues. Trimming pared 3 bases from V and 7 bases from J, leaving 15 bases between. As DNA, the CDR3 is TGTGCCAGCAGCTTTGTGAGGGCTCGAATCGGGGAGCTGTTTTTT. This gives the protein CASSFVRARIGELFF.

A remark on this clone: No conserved phenylalanine or tryptophan is present at the end of the CDR3, so a read error is the likely explanation. Because the CDR3's place on the DNA is in doubt, the DNA is left out and the CDR3 is given as listed by TCRdb. The chain couples TRBV6-6 to TRBJ1-2. The germline CDR1 and CDR2 sequences are MNHNY and SVGAGI (reference sequence). The CDR3 is 12 amino acids long, termini counted. CDR3 in amino acids: CASSTEGRLRGL.

This chain links TRBV19 with TRBJ2-1; 10 nucleotides match TRBD2. The ends lost 6 bases at V and 5 bases at J; junction bases unmatched: 4. CDR1 is LNHDA and CDR2 is SQIVND in the germline V gene (reference sequence). The CDR3 has 14 amino acids. The CDR3, as DNA: TGTGCCAGTAGGAGCGGGGGGGGAAACAATGAGCAGTTCTTC. Translating it yields CASRSGGGNNEQFF.

V gene TRBV6-6 combines with J gene TRBJ1-6; D remains ambiguous. The germline gives CDR1 MNHNY, CDR2 SVGAGI (reference sequence). CDR3 size: 12 residues. Trimming removed 5 bases from V and 10 bases from J, with 9 bases in between. For the CDR3, the DNA is TGTGCCAGCAGTCGTTCGAGCTCACCCCTCCACTTT. Translating it yields CASSRSSSPLHF.

This clone was picked up a small number of times. This chain links TRBV30 with TRBJ1-1; 7 nucleotides agree with TRBD1. The CDR3 runs 14 residues. Germline V gene sequence: CDR1 GTSNPN, CDR2 SVGIG (reference sequence). J gave up 4 bases and V 0 bases, and 5 bases lay outside the gene matches. The DNA for the CDR3 is TGTGCCTGGAGTGTAGTACCAGGGGGCACTGAAGCTTTCTTT. It yields the protein CAWSVVPGGTEAFF.

In its sample, this clone was seen a few times. The chain carries TRBV27 and TRBJ1-2; D might be TRBD1 (6 bases). Germline CDR1 is MNHEY and CDR2 is SMNVEV (reference sequence). The V and J ends lost 0 bases and 8 bases respectively, with 10 bases between them. The CDR3 has 13 residues. In DNA, the CDR3 is TGTGCCAGCAGTTTATCGATTGGGGGCGGCTACACCTTC. This codes for CASSLSIGGGYTF.

This clone was counted once. The rearrangement joins TRBV4-1 to TRBJ1-5, with D perhaps TRBD1 (5 bases). Germline CDR1 and CDR2: MGHRA and YSYEKL. Trimming removed 1 base at V and 10 bases at J, with 17 bases between. There are 15 residues in the CDR3. CDR3 bases: TGCGCCAGCAGCCAAGGGACAAGGGGAATCAATCCCCAGCATTTT. Translation gives CASSQGTRGINPQHF.

The rearrangement uses TRBV4-3 and TRBJ1-5; TRBD1 aligns across 10 bases. Germline V gives CDR1 LGHNA, CDR2 YSLEER. J lost 9 bases, V lost 1 base, and 3 bases had no gene match. The CDR3 runs to 14 residues. CDR3 DNA sequence: TGCGCCAGCAGCCAAGGGACAGGGGGGGCGCCCCAGCATTTT. It specifies CASSQGTGGAPQHF.

This clone has only a few counts. The chain has TRBV7-6 and TRBJ2-5; a possible D gene is TRBD1 (6 bases). CDR3 size: 15 residues. Germline V gene lookup returns CDR1 SGHVS and CDR2 FNYEAQ. V was trimmed by 4 bases and J by 3 bases, leaving 15 bases between them. Here the CDR3 DNA reads TGTGCCAGCAGCTCGCCCGACAGGTTCGAAGAGACCCAGTACTTC. Translated, it gives CASSSPDRFEETQYF.

The chain recombines TRBV9 with TRBJ1-1; TRBD1 might be the D (5 bases). The CDR3 is made up of 18 amino acids. Deletions cut 3 bases from V and 0 bases from J, with 21 bases between. Germline CDR1 and CDR2: SGDLS and YYNGEE. CDR3 nucleotides: TGTGCCAGCAGCGCTCGGGGGGGTCAAACCGGAATGAACACTGAAGCTTTCTTT. Amino acids: CASSARGGQTGMNTEAFF. The full variable domain, in which reference TRBV9 and TRBJ1-1 provide the parts outside the CDR3, is DSGVTQTPKHLITATGQRVTLRCSPRSGDLSVYWYQQSLDQGLQFLIQYYNGEERAKGNILERFSAQQFPDLHSELNLSSLELGDSALYFCASSARGGQTGMNTEAFFGQGTRLTVV.

The chain links TRBV7-8 to TRBJ2-5, with 10 bases identical to TRBD1. The germline gives CDR1 SGHVS, CDR2 FQNEAQ. There are 16 residues in the CDR3. V lost 4 bases to trimming and J lost 2 bases; unmatched junction nucleotides: 7. The CDR3 sequence: CASSSPGQGWQETQYF. The CDR3 region has the DNA TGTGCCAGCAGCTCCCCGGGACAGGGGTGGCAAGAGACCCAGTACTTC.

V gene TRBV7-2 combines with J gene TRBJ2-2; maybe TRBD2 (6 bases). Trimming took off 3 bases at V and 1 base at J, with 15 bases between the two ends. This CDR3 is 17 amino acids long. Germline lookup yields CDR1 SGHTA and CDR2 FQGNSA. Here the CDR3 DNA reads TGTGCCAGCAGCTTTGAAACGGCGCGGGGGAACACCGGGGAGCTGTTTTTT. This translates into CASSFETARGNTGELFF.

Here the CDR3 DNA reads TGTGCCAGCAGCTCCTCACTAGCGGGGGGACCGGAGACCCAGTACTTC. Amino acid sequence: CASSSSLAGGPETQYF. The gene calls are TRBV5-4 and TRBJ2-5; 12 nucleotides agree with TRBD2. Germline CDR1 and CDR2: SGHNT and YYREEE (reference sequence). The trim removed 3 bases at V and 5 bases at J, leaving 8 bases unmatched. This CDR3 is built from 16 residues.

The chain couples TRBV6-6 to TRBJ2-7, with a weak D call TRBD1 (5 bases). Germline-derived CDR1 and CDR2 are MNHNY and SVGAGI (reference sequence). This CDR3 comprises 13 residues. The V and J ends lost 0 bases and 7 bases respectively, with 10 bases between them. The CDR3 DNA follows: TGTGCCAGCAGTTACTCGACAGTACAGGAGCAGTACTTC. This translates into CASSYSTVQEQYF.

CDR3 sequence reads: CASSPDRGRYQPQHF. CDR3 DNA: TGTGCCAGCAGCCCTGACAGGGGGCGATATCAGCCCCAGCATTTT. The chain is built from TRBV28 and TRBJ1-5; 10 positions match TRBD1. CDR3 size: 15 residues. J gave up 5 bases and V 6 bases, and 7 bases lay outside the gene matches. The germline CDR1 and CDR2 sequences are MDHEN and SYDVKM.

The J gene is TRBJ2-2, the V gene TRBV7-2; 10 bases agree with TRBD2. With V trimmed by 1 base and J by 8 bases, 4 bases remained unmatched. The germline V gene has CDR1 SGHTA and CDR2 FQGNSA. This CDR3 spans 15 amino acids. Here the CDR3 reads CASSLGLTSGGELFF. The CDR3 DNA follows: TGTGCCAGCAGCTTAGGCTTGACTAGCGGGGGGGAGCTGTTTTTT. The whole variable domain, remainder taken from reference TRBV7-2 and TRBJ2-2, is GAGVSQSPSNKVTEKGKDVELRCDPISGHTALYWYRQSLGQGLEFLIYFQGNSAPDKSGLPSDRFSAERTGGSVSTLTIQRTQQEDSAVYLCASSLGLTSGGELFFGEGSRLTVL.